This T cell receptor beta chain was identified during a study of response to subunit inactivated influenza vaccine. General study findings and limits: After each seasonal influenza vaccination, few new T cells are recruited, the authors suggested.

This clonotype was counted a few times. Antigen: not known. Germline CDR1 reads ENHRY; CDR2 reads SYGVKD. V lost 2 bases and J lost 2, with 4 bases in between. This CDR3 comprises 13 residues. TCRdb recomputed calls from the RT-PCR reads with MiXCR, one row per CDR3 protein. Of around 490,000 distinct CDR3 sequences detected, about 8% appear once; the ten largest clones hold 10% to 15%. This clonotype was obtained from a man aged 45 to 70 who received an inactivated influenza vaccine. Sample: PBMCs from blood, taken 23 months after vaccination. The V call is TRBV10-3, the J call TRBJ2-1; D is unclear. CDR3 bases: TGTGCCATCAGTGAGGAACCCTACAATGAGCAGTTCTTC. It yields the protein CAISEEPYNEQFF.